A selection of T cell receptor beta chains follows, all from one sample in a study of T cell responses to AZD1222 COVID-19 vaccine. Profiled with immunoSEQ multiplex PCR; TCRdb holds only in-frame clones, not every one. This table has around 92,000 clones, 85% to 90% appearing once. The input for sequencing was peripheral blood, taken on day 0 of AZD1222 vaccination. All receptors derive from an adult in good health. The CDR3 runs from the conserved cysteine through the conserved F or W. The D gene is left open where the match is weak. Size values are once, few and many counts, or a class for expanded clones, and some rows have none.

d_gene: TRBD2; v_gene: TRBV27; abundance: .; j_gene: TRBJ2-3; CDR3nt: TGTGCCAGCAGTTCAGCGGGAGCTAGAGATACGCAGTATTTT; CDR3aa: CASSSAGARDTQYF
d_gene: .; v_gene: TRBV3-1/TRBV3-2; abundance: .; j_gene: TRBJ1-5; CDR3nt: TGTGCCAGCAGCCAAGGCTTTGGACAGAACAATCAGCCCCAGCATTTT; CDR3aa: CASSQGFGQNNQPQHF
d_gene: .; v_gene: TRBV15; abundance: once; j_gene: TRBJ1-1; CDR3nt: TGTGCCACCAGCAGAGGAGGGGGAGGCACTGAAGCTTTCTTT; CDR3aa: CATSRGGGGTEAFF
d_gene: .; v_gene: TRBV5-1; abundance: once; j_gene: TRBJ1-1; CDR3nt: TGCGCCAGCAGCTTGGGTGGTATAACCGCGACAGGAGAAGCTTTCTTT; CDR3aa: CASSLGGITATGEAFF
d_gene: .; v_gene: TRBV21-1; abundance: .; j_gene: TRBJ1-2; CDR3nt: TGTGCCAGCAGTGCCAGGGCCCTCTATGGCTACACCTTC; CDR3aa: CASSARALYGYTF
d_gene: TRBD2; v_gene: TRBV5-1; abundance: .; j_gene: TRBJ2-2; CDR3nt: TGCGCCAGCAGCGTAGCGGGAGCGAACACCGGGGAGCTGTTTTTT; CDR3aa: CASSVAGANTGELFF
d_gene: .; v_gene: TRBV5-1; abundance: once; j_gene: TRBJ2-3; CDR3nt: TGCGCCAGCCGCCCCTCGGGGGTGGTTACAGATACGCAGTATTTT; CDR3aa: CASRPSGVVTDTQYF
d_gene: TRBD2; v_gene: TRBV11-2; abundance: .; j_gene: TRBJ2-1; CDR3nt: TGTGCCAGCAGCTTTAGTGGACTAGCGGGAAATGAGCAGTTCTTC; CDR3aa: CASSFSGLAGNEQFF
d_gene: .; v_gene: TRBV3-1/TRBV3-2; abundance: .; j_gene: TRBJ1-5; CDR3nt: TGTGCCAGCAGCCAAGCTGGGGCGGGGAATCAGCCCCAGCATTTT; CDR3aa: CASSQAGAGNQPQHF
d_gene: TRBD2; v_gene: TRBV5-4; abundance: few; j_gene: TRBJ2-5; CDR3nt: TGTGCCAGCAGCGATCGGACTAGCGGGCCGGCGGCCATAGAGACCCAGTACTTC; CDR3aa: CASSDRTSGPAAIETQYF
d_gene: TRBD2; v_gene: TRBV4-1; abundance: .; j_gene: TRBJ2-1; CDR3nt: TGCGTCAGCAGCCAACGGACTAGCGGGGCCTCAAATGAGCAGTTCTTC; CDR3aa: CVSSQRTSGASNEQFF
d_gene: .; v_gene: TRBV27; abundance: .; j_gene: TRBJ1-2; CDR3nt: TGTGCCAGCAGTCCCTTGACAGGCGCCTATGGCTACACCTTC; CDR3aa: CASSPLTGAYGYTF
d_gene: .; v_gene: TRBV27; abundance: once; j_gene: TRBJ1-5; CDR3nt: TGTGCCAGTCGAGCCCAGGGCAATCAGCCCCAGCATTTT; CDR3aa: CASRAQGNQPQHF
d_gene: .; v_gene: TRBV5-1; abundance: .; j_gene: TRBJ1-1; CDR3nt: TGCGCCAGCAGCTTGGATACCGGTCTCACTGAAGCTTTCTTT; CDR3aa: CASSLDTGLTEAFF
d_gene: TRBD1; v_gene: TRBV29-1; abundance: .; j_gene: TRBJ1-1; CDR3nt: TGCAGCGTGGCAGGACAGGGCACTGAAGCTTTCTTT; CDR3aa: CSVAGQGTEAFF
d_gene: .; v_gene: TRBV6-5; abundance: .; j_gene: TRBJ1-5; CDR3nt: TGTGCCAGCAGTTACTCGTGGGGGTCCAATCAGCCCCAGCATTTT; CDR3aa: CASSYSWGSNQPQHF
d_gene: .; v_gene: TRBV7-9; abundance: few; j_gene: TRBJ1-2; CDR3nt: TGTGCCAGCAGCCCCCGGGACGCGGGAAGCAGCTACACCTTC; CDR3aa: CASSPRDAGSSYTF
d_gene: TRBD2; v_gene: TRBV7-3; abundance: .; j_gene: TRBJ2-2; CDR3nt: TGTGCCAGCAGCTCCCGGTCCTCCGGGACTATTTCCATCACCGGGGAGCTGTTTTTT; CDR3aa: CASSSRSSGTISITGELFF
d_gene: TRBD1; v_gene: TRBV6-6; abundance: .; j_gene: TRBJ1-5; CDR3nt: TGTGCCAGCAGGGCAGGGGGAGGTTACAATCAGCCCCAGCATTTT; CDR3aa: CASRAGGGYNQPQHF
d_gene: .; v_gene: TRBV3-1/TRBV3-2; abundance: .; j_gene: TRBJ1-1; CDR3nt: TGTGCCAGCAGGTTCCGGGGGAACACTGAAGCTTTCTTT; CDR3aa: CASRFRGNTEAFF
d_gene: .; v_gene: TRBV5-4; abundance: once; j_gene: TRBJ2-3; CDR3nt: TGTGCCAGCAGCTTGGACACTAGCACAGATACGCAGTATTTT; CDR3aa: CASSLDTSTDTQYF
d_gene: .; v_gene: TRBV24-1; abundance: .; j_gene: TRBJ2-6; CDR3nt: TGTGCCACCAGTGGAGACTCTGGGGCCAACGTCCTGACTTTC; CDR3aa: CATSGDSGANVLTF
d_gene: .; v_gene: TRBV11-3; abundance: .; j_gene: TRBJ2-7; CDR3nt: TGTGCCAGCAGCTTTTTATCCACCCCGGGGTACTCCTACGAGCAGTACTTC; CDR3aa: CASSFLSTPGYSYEQYF
d_gene: .; v_gene: TRBV7-3; abundance: .; j_gene: TRBJ2-3; CDR3nt: TGTGCCAGCAGCCCGGGACCCACAGATACGCAGTATTTT; CDR3aa: CASSPGPTDTQYF
d_gene: TRBD1; v_gene: TRBV5-4; abundance: .; j_gene: TRBJ1-4; CDR3nt: TGTGCCAGCACCAACCGGGACAGGGACGGAGAAAAACTGTTTTTT; CDR3aa: CASTNRDRDGEKLFF
d_gene: TRBD1; v_gene: TRBV5-1; abundance: .; j_gene: TRBJ2-2; CDR3nt: TGCGCCAGCAGCTCGGGGGGACAGGGGAACACCGGGGAGCTGTTTTTT; CDR3aa: CASSSGGQGNTGELFF
d_gene: .; v_gene: TRBV11-2; abundance: few; j_gene: TRBJ2-5; CDR3nt: TGTGCCAGCAGCTTAGGAGAGACCCAGTACTTC; CDR3aa: CASSLGETQYF
d_gene: .; v_gene: TRBV7-2; abundance: .; j_gene: TRBJ2-3; CDR3nt: TGTGCCAGCAGCCCAAGCAGGGGGGCGGGGGGCCGAGATACGCAGTATTTT; CDR3aa: CASSPSRGAGGRDTQYF
d_gene: TRBD2; v_gene: TRBV9; abundance: .; j_gene: TRBJ2-7; CDR3nt: TGTGCCAGCAGCCCCCACTTAGCGGGAGGAGACGAGCAGTACTTC; CDR3aa: CASSPHLAGGDEQYF
d_gene: .; v_gene: TRBV2; abundance: few; j_gene: TRBJ1-1; CDR3nt: TGTGCCAGCAGCAGTGGGAGGGTCACTGAAGCTTTCTTT; CDR3aa: CASSSGRVTEAFF
d_gene: TRBD2; v_gene: TRBV6-2/TRBV6-3; abundance: .; j_gene: TRBJ2-1; CDR3nt: TGTGCCAGCAGTTCAGTGGCTAGCGGGGGGCCCTACAATGAGCAGTTCTTC; CDR3aa: CASSSVASGGPYNEQFF
d_gene: .; v_gene: TRBV7-2; abundance: .; j_gene: TRBJ2-7; CDR3nt: TGTGCCAGCAGTCCCCGAGGCAACGAGCAGTACTTC; CDR3aa: CASSPRGNEQYF
d_gene: TRBD2; v_gene: TRBV29-1; abundance: .; j_gene: TRBJ2-5; CDR3nt: TGCAGCGTTGAAGAAGGACTAGCGGGAGTCGCGGAGACCCAGTACTTC; CDR3aa: CSVEEGLAGVAETQYF
d_gene: .; v_gene: TRBV30; abundance: .; j_gene: TRBJ1-3; CDR3nt: TGTGCCTGGAGTGGTGGAAACACCATATATTTT; CDR3aa: CAWSGGNTIYF
d_gene: .; v_gene: TRBV5-1; abundance: .; j_gene: TRBJ1-2; CDR3nt: TGCGCCAGCAGCCCCGCCGGGGATGTACCCAACTATGGCTACACCTTC; CDR3aa: CASSPAGDVPNYGYTF
d_gene: TRBD1; v_gene: TRBV2; abundance: .; j_gene: TRBJ1-1; CDR3nt: TGTGCCAGCACCGCCCGACAGGGGAACACTGAAGCTTTCTTT; CDR3aa: CASTARQGNTEAFF
d_gene: .; v_gene: TRBV7-7; abundance: .; j_gene: TRBJ2-1; CDR3nt: TGTGCCAGCAGCTTATCCGACGATGGTGAGCAGTTCTTC; CDR3aa: CASSLSDDGEQFF
d_gene: .; v_gene: TRBV5-1; abundance: .; j_gene: TRBJ1-2; CDR3nt: TGCGCCAGCAGCACTACAGGGACCTCCACTGGGGGCTACACCTTC; CDR3aa: CASSTTGTSTGGYTF
d_gene: TRBD2; v_gene: TRBV5-1; abundance: .; j_gene: TRBJ2-1; CDR3nt: TGCGCCAGCAGCCGGGGGGACGATGAGCAGTTCTTC; CDR3aa: CASSRGDDEQFF
d_gene: TRBD1; v_gene: TRBV12-5; abundance: .; j_gene: TRBJ2-1; CDR3nt: TGTGCTAGTGGTTTGACTCTAACAGGGGGCAATGAGCAGTTCTTC; CDR3aa: CASGLTLTGGNEQFF
d_gene: .; v_gene: TRBV27; abundance: .; j_gene: TRBJ2-3; CDR3nt: TGTGCCAGCAGTTTGGGCTGGAGCACAGATACGCAGTATTTT; CDR3aa: CASSLGWSTDTQYF
d_gene: .; v_gene: TRBV3-1/TRBV3-2; abundance: once; j_gene: TRBJ2-1; CDR3nt: TGTGCCAGCAGCCAAGTTTCCGCGGGGGCATACAATGAGCAGTTCTTC; CDR3aa: CASSQVSAGAYNEQFF
d_gene: .; v_gene: TRBV5-1; abundance: .; j_gene: TRBJ1-2; CDR3nt: TGCGCCAGCAGCAGTGACCGGGACACGGCCTATGGCTACACCTTC; CDR3aa: CASSSDRDTAYGYTF
d_gene: TRBD1; v_gene: TRBV28; abundance: once; j_gene: TRBJ1-1; CDR3nt: TGTGCCAGCACCCCTCAATTCCAGGGGGGAGCTTTCTTT; CDR3aa: CASTPQFQGGAFF
d_gene: .; v_gene: TRBV5-1; abundance: .; j_gene: TRBJ1-1; CDR3nt: TGCGCCAGCAGCTTGGAAACGTCAGTCACTGAAGCTTTCTTT; CDR3aa: CASSLETSVTEAFF
d_gene: .; v_gene: TRBV7-3; abundance: .; j_gene: TRBJ1-1; CDR3nt: TGTGCCAGCAGCTTCGGGACGAACACTGAAGCTTTCTTT; CDR3aa: CASSFGTNTEAFF
d_gene: .; v_gene: TRBV19; abundance: .; j_gene: TRBJ1-1; CDR3nt: TGTGCCAGTAGTTCGGTTAGGGACACTGAAGCTTTCTTT; CDR3aa: CASSSVRDTEAFF